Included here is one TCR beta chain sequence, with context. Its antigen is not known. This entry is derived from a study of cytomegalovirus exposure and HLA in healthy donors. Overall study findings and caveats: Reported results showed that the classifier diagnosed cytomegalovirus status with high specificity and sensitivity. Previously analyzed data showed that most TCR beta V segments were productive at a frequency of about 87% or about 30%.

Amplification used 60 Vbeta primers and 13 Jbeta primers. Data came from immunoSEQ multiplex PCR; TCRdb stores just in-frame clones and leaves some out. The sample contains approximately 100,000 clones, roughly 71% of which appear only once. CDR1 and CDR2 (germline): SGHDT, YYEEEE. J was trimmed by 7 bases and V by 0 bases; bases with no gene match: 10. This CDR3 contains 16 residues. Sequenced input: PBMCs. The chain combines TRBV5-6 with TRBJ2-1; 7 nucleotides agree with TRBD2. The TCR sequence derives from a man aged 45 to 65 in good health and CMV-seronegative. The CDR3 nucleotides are TGTGCCAGCAGCTTGGAAGGGCGGGGGAGGAGTAATGAGCAGTTCTTC. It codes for CASSLEGRGRSNEQFF.